The TCR beta chain described here comes from a study of T cell changes during pregnancy in multiple sclerosis. TCRdb keeps only in-frame clones here, not all; method: immunoSEQ multiplex PCR. Here the sample spans some 40,000 clones, roughly nine tenths being singletons. V dropped 1 base and J dropped 0 bases, with 7 bases sitting between them. Germline assignment: CDR1 MNHEY and CDR2 SMNVEV (reference sequence). The CDR3 totals 14 residues. The V and J genes are TRBV27 and TRBJ2-7; possible D gene TRBD1, 5 bases. The sequence was obtained from a female donor in good health, enrolled as a control in a pregnancy study. The specimen was CD4+ T cells from peripheral blood mononuclear cells, collected in the third trimester of pregnancy. The CDR3 spells CASSLFQGSYEQYF. CDR3 in DNA: TGTGCCAGCAGTTTATTTCAGGGCTCCTACGAGCAGTACTTC.